Below, 15 T cell receptor beta chains from the same sample are listed, as sequenced in a study of T cell responses to AZD1222 COVID-19 vaccine. The assay was immunoSEQ multiplex PCR, and TCRdb's table has in-frame clones only and misses some. Here the sample spans 150,000 or so clones, approximately 90% being singletons. Here the sequenced sample was peripheral blood, taken on day 0 of AZD1222 vaccination. The receptors come from an adult in good health.

In this sample, this clone turned up a few times. V and J are TRBV28 and TRBJ2-2; TRBD1 matches 8 bases. J was trimmed by 5 bases and V by 5 bases; bases with no gene match: 10. In germline, CDR1 is MDHEN, CDR2 SYDVKM. This CDR3 spans 16 amino acids. This CDR3 is CASSPSDREATGELFF. CDR3 bases: TGTGCCAGCAGTCCATCGGACAGGGAGGCGACCGGGGAGCTGTTTTTT.

The rearrangement uses TRBV2 and TRBJ2-1, with 10 bases fitting TRBD2. In germline, CDR1 is SNHLY, CDR2 FYNNEI. V shed 6 bases, J shed 8 bases, and the junction held 10 bases outside the gene matches. This CDR3 is 15 amino acids long. CDR3 protein: CASSSGLAFSDEQFF. CDR3 nucleotide sequence: TGTGCCAGCAGCTCGGGACTAGCGTTTAGCGATGAGCAGTTCTTC.

The CDR3 DNA reads TGTGCCAGCAGTTACACCCGGGGGGGCGAGCAGTTCTTC. It codes for CASSYTRGGEQFF. The V and J genes are TRBV6-2 or TRBV6-3 and TRBJ2-1; 8 nucleotides match TRBD2. The germline gives CDR1 MNHEY, CDR2 SVGEGT. The CDR3 consists of 13 residues. V lost 2 bases, J lost 10 bases, and 4 bases stayed unmatched.

This chain joins TRBV7-2 and TRBJ2-1; 11 bases align to TRBD1. The germline V gene encodes CDR1 SGHTA and CDR2 FQGNSA. Trimming cost V 1 base and J 8 bases; bases outside gene matches: 4. This CDR3 comprises 15 residues. CDR3 protein: CASSLGTGGLDEQFF. For the CDR3, the DNA is TGTGCCAGCAGCTTAGGGACAGGGGGCTTGGATGAGCAGTTCTTC.

V usage is TRBV19 and J usage is TRBJ1-4; D perhaps matches TRBD1 (5 bases). Trimming removed 3 bases from V and 0 bases from J, with 8 bases in between. This CDR3 comprises 15 residues. The germline V gene has CDR1 LNHDA and CDR2 SQIVND (reference sequence). The CDR3 DNA sequence: TGTGCCAGTAGTATTTCGGGGGCAACTAATGAAAAACTGTTTTTT. Amino acid sequence: CASSISGATNEKLFF.

The V call is TRBV4-1, the J call TRBJ2-7; 7 nucleotides agree with TRBD1. CDR1 is MGHRA and CDR2 is YSYEKL in the germline V gene. V shed 2 bases, J shed 4 bases, and the junction held 8 bases outside the gene matches. CDR3 length: 15 residues. CDR3 amino acids: CASSQQGQAAYEQYF. CDR3 DNA: TGCGCCAGCAGCCAACAAGGACAGGCGGCTTACGAGCAGTACTTC.

This clone was detected only a few times. The V gene is TRBV18, the J gene TRBJ2-7, with D uncertain. The V gene's germline CDR1 is KGHSH and CDR2 LQKENI. This CDR3 region has 14 residues. The V gene lost 1 base and the J gene lost 4 bases, with 11 bases spanning the gap. The CDR3 sequence: CASSPQGSKYEQYF. CDR3 DNA: TGTGCCAGCTCACCACAGGGATCGAAATACGAGCAGTACTTC.

This clone was seen a few times. CDR3 in amino acids: CASSQDRLNGNEQFF. The CDR3 coding sequence is TGTGCCAGCAGCCAAGATCGCCTTAATGGCAATGAGCAGTTCTTC. The chain recombines TRBV3-1 (or the pseudogene TRBV3-2) with TRBJ2-1; D gene ambiguous. The germline V and J ends were trimmed by 0 bases and 6 bases, with 12 bases remaining between them. The CDR3 has 15 amino acids. The germline gives CDR1 LGHDT, CDR2 YNNKEL (reference sequence).

This clone came up a few times. The V and J genes are TRBV6-1 and TRBJ2-7; the D gene could be TRBD1 or TRBD2 (5 bases each). V gave up 0 bases and J gave up 3 bases, with 12 bases separating them. The CDR3 covers 15 residues. Looked up from germline, CDR1 is MNHNS and CDR2 is SASEGT. The CDR3 DNA follows: TGTGCCAGCAGTGAAGCGCCGGGACGCAGCTACGAGCAGTACTTC. Residues: CASSEAPGRSYEQYF.

The chain combines TRBV13 with TRBJ2-7; D may match TRBD1 or TRBD2 (5 bases each). CDR1 PRHDT and CDR2 FYEKMQ come from the germline V gene (reference sequence). This CDR3 comprises 14 residues. The V and J ends lost 5 bases and 3 bases respectively, with 14 bases between them. The CDR3 region is CASSIWDRDYEQYF. As DNA, the CDR3 is TGTGCCAGCAGCATCTGGGACCGAGACTACGAGCAGTACTTC.

The chain links TRBV24-1 to TRBJ2-2; TRBD1 is a possible D gene (6 bases). Germline V lookup: CDR1 KGHDR, CDR2 SFDVKD. The V and J ends lost 3 bases and 0 bases respectively, with 10 bases between them. This CDR3 region has 16 residues. The CDR3 here is CATSDKGTTNTGELFF. CDR3 DNA: TGTGCCACCAGTGATAAGGGGACAACGAACACCGGGGAGCTGTTTTTT.

V is TRBV20-1 and J is TRBJ2-7; weak D call: TRBD1 (6 bases). Trimming took off 3 bases at V and 7 bases at J, with 19 bases between the two ends. The CDR3 is made up of 14 amino acids. Germline CDR1 is DFQATT and CDR2 is SNEGSKA (reference sequence). CDR3 protein: CSASLVQGTVEQYF. As DNA, the CDR3 is TGCAGTGCTAGTTTGGTGCAGGGGACGGTTGAGCAGTACTTC.

The rearrangement joins TRBV30 to TRBJ1-2; no definite D call. Germline CDR1 and CDR2: GTSNPN and SVGIG (reference sequence). The ends were cut back, 2 bases at V and 10 bases at J, with 8 bases in the middle. The CDR3 contains 10 residues. DNA for the CDR3: TGTGCCTGGAGTTTGATGGACTACACCTTC. Amino acid sequence: CAWSLMDYTF.

The genes are TRBV5-5 and TRBJ2-7, with no clear D. Trimming pared 0 bases from V and 2 bases from J, leaving 12 bases between. Germline CDR1 SGHKS, CDR2 YYEKEE (reference sequence). This CDR3 is built from 15 residues. The CDR3 reads CASSLDSYDPYEQYF. CDR3 sequence (DNA): TGTGCCAGCAGCTTGGACAGTTACGATCCCTACGAGCAGTACTTC.

This clone has only one observation. The chain couples TRBV5-4 to TRBJ2-3; 14 bases are a match to TRBD2. The V gene's germline CDR1 is SGHNT and CDR2 YYREEE (reference sequence). V trimming: 4 bases; J trimming: 3 bases; junction bases outside the gene matches: 7. CDR3 size: 17 residues. CDR3 nucleotides: TGTGCCAGCAGCCCTGGGGGACTAGCGGGAGTAACAGATACGCAGTATTTT. This encodes CASSPGGLAGVTDTQYF.